These T cell receptor beta chains were read from a single sample in a study of T cell clones after liver transplantation. The method was immunoSEQ multiplex PCR; TCRdb's version includes in-frame clones alone and lacks a portion of them. The sample lists about 75,000 clones, 84% seen once, with under 2.5% in the top ten. This material consisted of CD4+ T cells from blood, taken around 48 months after liver transplant. The receptor set was obtained from a human patient who received a liver transplant. Some T cells may be graft donor cells. Each CDR3 is given with its conserved first and last residue. Each record gives: D gene, J gene, clone size, V gene, CDR3 DNA, CDR3 protein. The D gene is left open where the match is weak. The size field is filled for only some rows; it gives once, few, many or a size class.

>.|TRBJ1-5|.|TRBV9
TGTGCCAGCAGCGCAGTAGGGGAAGAGCCCCAGCATTTT
CASSAVGEEPQHF
>.|TRBJ1-2|.|TRBV29-1
TGCAGCGTTGACAAGGGTTTGGCTGGCTACACCTTC
CSVDKGLAGYTF
>.|TRBJ1-4|once|TRBV19
TGTGCCAGTAGTATTCTCCGAACCGGGACCATAACTAATGAAAAACTGTTTTTT
CASSILRTGTITNEKLFF
>TRBD2|TRBJ2-1|.|TRBV7-9
TGTGCCAGCAGCTTAGTGGTGGGAGGGTATGAGCAGTTCTTC
CASSLVVGGYEQFF
>.|TRBJ1-3|.|TRBV11-2
TGTGCCAGCAGCTTCAACTCTGGAAACACCATATATTTT
CASSFNSGNTIYF
>.|TRBJ2-5|.|TRBV27
TGTGCCAGCTTAACGGGATTCCAAGAGACCCAGTACTTC
CASLTGFQETQYF
>.|TRBJ2-6|.|TRBV7-3
TGTGCCAGCAGCAGGGGAAGGTCTGGGGCCAACGTCCTGACTTTC
CASSRGRSGANVLTF
>.|TRBJ1-1|few|TRBV19
TGTGCCAGTAGACCAAGCGGGGATATCACTGAAGCTTTCTTT
CASRPSGDITEAFF
>.|TRBJ2-1|.|TRBV7-8
TGTGCCAGCAGCTTATTGGTTAGGGTAGAGACTACTCAGTTCTTC
CASSLLVRVETTQFF
>.|TRBJ2-5|.|TRBV7-2
TGTGCCAGCAGCTTGCCCGGTTTTATAGGTCCGACCCAGTACTTC
CASSLPGFIGPTQYF
>TRBD1|TRBJ1-1|.|TRBV6-5
TGTGCCAGCAGTCAGGGGGCCTCGAACACTGAAGCTTTCTTT
CASSQGASNTEAFF
>TRBD2|TRBJ2-1|.|TRBV19
TGTGCCAGTGCGGGGGGCGGAATCAATGAGCAGTTCTTC
CASAGGGINEQFF
>.|TRBJ2-5|.|TRBV14
TGTGCCAGCAGCATACCGGGACCATCACAAGAGACCCAGTACTTC
CASSIPGPSQETQYF
>.|TRBJ1-1|.|TRBV7-9
TGTGCCAGCAGCTTAGAGGGGAGGACTGAAGCTTTCTTT
CASSLEGRTEAFF